The rows below give T cell receptor beta chains drawn from one sample of a study of cytomegalovirus exposure and HLA in healthy donors. Sequencing was performed with immunoSEQ multiplex PCR; in TCRdb, only in-frame clones are kept and a portion is missing. The sample has fewer than 90,000 clones; nearly 80% are singletons. The sequencing input was PBMCs. The receptors originated from a female donor in good health and CMV-seronegative. The CDR3 runs from the conserved cysteine through the conserved F or W. A D gene is named only where the DNA matches it firmly. Clone size is stated in some rows and not others, as once, few, many or a class when expanded.

cdr3_nt,cdr3_aa,v_call,d_call,j_call,clone_size
TGTGCCAGCTTTGGCCGGGGGAGGCACGAGCAGTACTTC,CASFGRGRHEQYF,TRBV28,.,TRBJ2-7,.
TGTGCCAGCAGTAGGAGGGACACAGATACGCAGTATTTT,CASSRRDTDTQYF,TRBV25-1,.,TRBJ2-3,.
TGTGCCAGCAGCTTAGCAGGTGGCAGGGGCGGTACTGAAGCTTTCTTT,CASSLAGGRGGTEAFF,TRBV11-1,.,TRBJ1-1,.
TGTGCCAGCAGCCCCGGGTTCGCAACTAATGAAAAACTGTTTTTT,CASSPGFATNEKLFF,TRBV7-8,.,TRBJ1-4,few
TGTGCCAGCAGCTTCGACACGCTCTCCTACGAGCAGTACTTC,CASSFDTLSYEQYF,TRBV5-5,.,TRBJ2-7,.
TGTGCCAGCAGTGAACTGGGGGCCAATCAGCCCCAGCATTTT,CASSELGANQPQHF,TRBV6-1,.,TRBJ1-5,.
TGTGCCTACCGGACAGCCAGCAATCAGCCCCAGCATTTT,CAYRTASNQPQHF,TRBV30,.,TRBJ1-5,.
TGTGCCAGCAGCTTCTGGGGGGACTATAATTCACCCCTCCACTTT,CASSFWGDYNSPLHF,TRBV5-8,.,TRBJ1-6,once
TGTGCCAGCAGCTTGGGGGACAGGGCTGGAAACACCATATATTTT,CASSLGDRAGNTIYF,TRBV5-4,TRBD1,TRBJ1-3,.
TGTGCCAGCTCACTGCAACAGGGGCAGAACACTGAAGCTTTCTTT,CASSLQQGQNTEAFF,TRBV18,TRBD1,TRBJ1-1,.
TGCGCCAGCAGAGGGACAGGGGGGAAGGGGTCTAACTATGGCTACACCTTC,CASRGTGGKGSNYGYTF,TRBV10-1,TRBD1,TRBJ1-2,.
TGTGCCAGCAGGGGACAGCCCGTTAATGAAAAACTGTTTTTT,CASRGQPVNEKLFF,TRBV2,TRBD1,TRBJ1-4,.
TGTGCCAGCAGTTACTCGGGGGCGGGCTACACCTTC,CASSYSGAGYTF,TRBV6-5,.,TRBJ1-2,.
TGTGCCAGCCAGACAGCGAATCAGCCCCAGCATTTT,CASQTANQPQHF,TRBV2,.,TRBJ1-5,few
TGCGCCAGCAGCTTGGGACAGCTACAAGAGACCCAGTACTTC,CASSLGQLQETQYF,TRBV5-1,.,TRBJ2-5,.
TGCGCCAGCAGGCCCGGACAGGGAATGGGCTATGGCTACACCTTC,CASRPGQGMGYGYTF,TRBV4-3,TRBD1,TRBJ1-2,.
TGTGCCAGCTCCCAGGGGGCGTCCTTAGGGTACGAGCAGTACTTC,CASSQGASLGYEQYF,TRBV18,TRBD1,TRBJ2-7,.
TGTGCCACCAGAGAGACAGGGCTCACAGATACGCAGTATTTT,CATRETGLTDTQYF,TRBV15,TRBD1,TRBJ2-3,.
TGTGCCAGCAGCGTAGGGCAGGGGGAAGAGACCCAGTACTTC,CASSVGQGEETQYF,TRBV9,TRBD1,TRBJ2-5,.
TGTGCCAGCAGCTCCGAGACAGGGGAGGGAACTGAAGCTTTCTTT,CASSSETGEGTEAFF,TRBV7-6,TRBD1,TRBJ1-1,.
TGTGCCAGCAGCCGAGTGGTGGGCAACTCCTACGAGCAGTACTTC,CASSRVVGNSYEQYF,TRBV7-6,.,TRBJ2-7,.
TGTGCCAGCTCACAGGGACAGGTTTACGACGAGCAGTACTTC,CASSQGQVYDEQYF,TRBV18,TRBD1,TRBJ2-7,.
TGTGCCAGCAGTGAAACGGGACAGGGTATTATGTACACCATATATTTT,CASSETGQGIMYTIYF,TRBV6-1,TRBD1,TRBJ1-3,.
TGTGCCAGCAGCCAACTCGAGGGGGCGGGGAATGAAAAACTGTTTTTT,CASSQLEGAGNEKLFF,TRBV4-2,TRBD1,TRBJ1-4,.
TGTGCCAGTAGTCCCCGGGGTAGCCGAACCGGGGAGCTGTTTTTT,CASSPRGSRTGELFF,TRBV19,.,TRBJ2-2,.
TGTGCCAGCAGTGGGCTAGCGGACACCGGGGAGCTGTTTTTT,CASSGLADTGELFF,TRBV25-1,TRBD2,TRBJ2-2,.
TGCGCCAGCAGGGAAACAGGGAGTAGCAATCAGCCCCAGCATTTT,CASRETGSSNQPQHF,TRBV5-1,.,TRBJ1-5,few
TGTGCCAGCAGTGACTCGATCGGCGGGGGGAGCCAAGAGACCCAGTACTTC,CASSDSIGGGSQETQYF,TRBV6-4,TRBD2,TRBJ2-5,.
TGCGCCAGCAGCTCCGGGACAACCACCGGGGAGCTGTTTTTT,CASSSGTTTGELFF,TRBV5-1,.,TRBJ2-2,.
TGTGCCAGCACCACAGCGGGGGGGCCTTCTACCGGGGAGCTGTTTTTT,CASTTAGGPSTGELFF,TRBV7-2,TRBD2,TRBJ2-2,.
TGTGCCAGCAGATGGACGGTGGCCGGGGTAGCTTTCTTT,CASRWTVAGVAFF,TRBV28,.,TRBJ1-1,.
TGTGCCAGCAGATTACTAGCGCCTCTGGGAGAGACCCAGTACTTC,CASRLLAPLGETQYF,TRBV28,TRBD2,TRBJ2-5,few
TGTGCCAGTACTTCAAGGGGGAACACTGAAGCTTTCTTT,CASTSRGNTEAFF,TRBV19,.,TRBJ1-1,.
TGTGCCAGCAGTGGGACAGGGCCGAACATTCAGTACTTC,CASSGTGPNIQYF,TRBV2,TRBD1,TRBJ2-4,.
TGTGCCAGCAGTCCCGGGGACATCAACTTCGGTGGACCCCTCCACTTT,CASSPGDINFGGPLHF,TRBV2,.,TRBJ1-6,.
TGTGCCAGCATGGGGGGGAAAACAACTAATGAAAAACTGTTTTTT,CASMGGKTTNEKLFF,TRBV2,.,TRBJ1-4,.
TGTGCCAGCACTCGCGGCTCCTCCTACAATGAGCAGTTCTTC,CASTRGSSYNEQFF,TRBV6-1,.,TRBJ2-1,.
TGTGCCAGCAGCTCGAATGAAAAACTGTTTTTT,CASSSNEKLFF,TRBV6-6,.,TRBJ1-4,.
TGTGCCATCAGTGAGGCAGGGACTGGAAACACCATATATTTT,CAISEAGTGNTIYF,TRBV10-3,.,TRBJ1-3,.
TGTGCCAGCAGCTTAAATACAGGGCCCACTGAAGCTTTCTTT,CASSLNTGPTEAFF,TRBV7-6,.,TRBJ1-1,once
TGTGCCAGCAGTTACCCAGGAAACTATGGCTACACCTTC,CASSYPGNYGYTF,TRBV6-5,.,TRBJ1-2,.
TGTGCCTGGAGTGTTCGAGAGAACACTGAAGCTTTCTTT,CAWSVRENTEAFF,TRBV30,.,TRBJ1-1,.
TGTGCCAGCAGCTTGCTAACAGAACGCACCGGGGAGCTGTTTTTT,CASSLLTERTGELFF,TRBV5-4,.,TRBJ2-2,.
TGTGCCAGCAGCGTCGGGACAGTCAATCAGCCCCAGCATTTT,CASSVGTVNQPQHF,TRBV9,TRBD1,TRBJ1-5,.
TGTGCCAGCAGCTTAGGGGACAGGGGGCTCTACGAGCAGTACTTC,CASSLGDRGLYEQYF,TRBV7-9,TRBD1,TRBJ2-7,.
TGTGCCAGCAGTTTATTCGGGTCGGAGCGGGTCTACGAGCAGTACTTC,CASSLFGSERVYEQYF,TRBV28,.,TRBJ2-7,.
TGTGCCAGCAGCCAAGATCGCGCGGGAGCCCTTTTGGATGAGCAGTTCTTC,CASSQDRAGALLDEQFF,TRBV4-2,TRBD2,TRBJ2-1,few
TGTGCCAGCACCTCAAGGACAGGGAATGAAAAACTGTTTTTT,CASTSRTGNEKLFF,TRBV7-9,TRBD1,TRBJ1-4,.
TGCACCTGCTGGGGGGACTCCTACAATGAGCAGTTCTTC,CTCWGDSYNEQFF,TRBV29-1,.,TRBJ2-1,.
TGTGCCAGCAGAAAGACAGGGCAAACTGAAGCTTTCTTT,CASRKTGQTEAFF,TRBV28,TRBD1,TRBJ1-1,.
TGCGCCAGCAGCCAAAAAGGAGCAGGGGGCACGGATAGCAATCAGCCCCAGCATTTT,CASSQKGAGGTDSNQPQHF,TRBV4-1,TRBD1,TRBJ1-5,.
TGTGCCAGCAGCTTACAGGGAGGGGAGACCCAGTACTTC,CASSLQGGETQYF,TRBV5-4,.,TRBJ2-5,.
TGTGCCAGCAGCTTGGAAGCGGGAGGCACCGGGGAGCTGTTTTTT,CASSLEAGGTGELFF,TRBV5-4,TRBD2,TRBJ2-2,.
TGTGCCAGTAGTATCCCCCGGGGAGGTTTTATGGGACCCATGAACACTGAAGCTTTCTTT,CASSIPRGGFMGPMNTEAFF,TRBV19,.,TRBJ1-1,few
TGTGCCAGCGGGACTAGCGGGAAAAATGAGCAGTTCTTC,CASGTSGKNEQFF,TRBV2,TRBD2,TRBJ2-1,.
TGTGCCAGCAGTGATACAGGAGTAAGACTAGCCAAAAACATTCAGTACTTC,CASSDTGVRLAKNIQYF,TRBV6-1,.,TRBJ2-4,.
TGTGCTAGCAGCTTATACGCGGGGGCAGAGACCCAGTACTTC,CASSLYAGAETQYF,TRBV7-7,.,TRBJ2-5,.
TGTGCCAGCATCCCCCCCGGGGGGAACACTGAAGCTTTCTTT,CASIPPGGNTEAFF,TRBV6-6,.,TRBJ1-1,few
TGTGCCAGCAGTGTCAGCGGCGGCTCCTACAATGAGCAGTTCTTC,CASSVSGGSYNEQFF,TRBV6-1,.,TRBJ2-1,.
TGTGCCAGCAGCGTAGGGGACAGTTCATTTTACGACACTGAAGCTTTCTTT,CASSVGDSSFYDTEAFF,TRBV9,TRBD1,TRBJ1-1,.